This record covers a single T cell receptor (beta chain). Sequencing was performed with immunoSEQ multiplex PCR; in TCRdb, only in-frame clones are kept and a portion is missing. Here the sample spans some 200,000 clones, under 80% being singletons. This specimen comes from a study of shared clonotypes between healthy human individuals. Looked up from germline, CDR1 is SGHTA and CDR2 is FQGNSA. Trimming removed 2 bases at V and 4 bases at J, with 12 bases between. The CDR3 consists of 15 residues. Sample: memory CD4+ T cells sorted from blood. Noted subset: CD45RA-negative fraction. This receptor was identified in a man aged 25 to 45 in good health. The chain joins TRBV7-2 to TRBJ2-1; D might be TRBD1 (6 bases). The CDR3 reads CASSLSAGVYNEQFF. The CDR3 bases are TGTGCCAGCAGCTTATCGGCAGGGGTATACAATGAGCAGTTCTTC.